Listed below are T cell receptor beta chains from one sample, sequenced in a study of shared clonotypes between healthy human individuals. Sequencing was performed with immunoSEQ multiplex PCR; in TCRdb, only in-frame clones are kept and a portion is missing. The table includes 98,000 or so clones, 68% detected once. The specimen was memory CD8+ T cells sorted from blood. The receptors originated from a woman aged 25-40 years in good health. The CDR3 runs from the conserved cysteine through the conserved F or W. A D gene is named only where the DNA matches it firmly. Expanded clones get a size class; other rows say once, few or many, or leave the size out.

V	J	size	D	DNA	CDR3
TRBV28	TRBJ1-5	once	NA	TGTGCCAGCGGGGCGAGCAATCAGCCCCAGCATTTT	CASGASNQPQHF
TRBV25-1	TRBJ2-3	NA	NA	TGTGCCAGCAGTGAATCTAAAGATACGCAGTATTTT	CASSESKDTQYF
TRBV6-1	TRBJ1-1	many	NA	TGTGCCAGCAGTGACAGCATGAACACTGAAGCTTTCTTT	CASSDSMNTEAFF
TRBV4-1	TRBJ2-7	NA	NA	TGCGCCAGCAGCCAAGACGCTGTCGGGCAGTACTTC	CASSQDAVGQYF
TRBV7-6	TRBJ2-5	once	TRBD2	TGTGCCAGCAGCTCTACGGGACTAGCGGGAGGAGGGGGAGAGACCCAGTACTTC	CASSSTGLAGGGGETQYF
TRBV7-8	TRBJ2-1	NA	TRBD2	TGTGCCAGCAGCCGAGGGACTAGCGGGGGGTACAATGAGCAGTTCTTC	CASSRGTSGGYNEQFF
TRBV7-9	TRBJ2-7	NA	NA	TGTGCCAGCACTCCCGGGCTAGCTGGGTACGAGCAGTACTTC	CASTPGLAGYEQYF
TRBV7-2	TRBJ2-7	NA	NA	TGTGCCAGCAGCTCCTATAGCTACGAGCAGTACTTC	CASSSYSYEQYF
TRBV11-2	TRBJ2-1	NA	TRBD2	TGTGCCAGCAGCTTAGGGACTAGCGGGCTTAATGAGCAGTTCTTC	CASSLGTSGLNEQFF
TRBV10-2	TRBJ2-3	many	NA	TGCGCCAGCAGTGAGGGAGGCTATACGCAGTATTTT	CASSEGGYTQYF
TRBV27	TRBJ2-1	NA	TRBD2	TGTGCCAGCAGCTCCGGGACTAGCAATGAGCAGTTCTTC	CASSSGTSNEQFF
TRBV27	TRBJ1-5	NA	NA	TGTGCCAGCAGTTTAAGTCCAAGAGCGAATCAGCCCCAGCATTTT	CASSLSPRANQPQHF
TRBV6-5	TRBJ2-7	NA	NA	TGTGCCAGCAGTTACTTGGACTCTAGCTCCTACGAGCAGTACTTC	CASSYLDSSSYEQYF
TRBV2	TRBJ1-1	NA	NA	TGTGCCAGCAGTGAAGCAAGGAGGGGGAGAACTGAAGCTTTCTTT	CASSEARRGRTEAFF
TRBV5-1	TRBJ2-1	NA	NA	TGCGCCAGCATGGAATACAATGAGCAGTTCTTC	CASMEYNEQFF
TRBV6-5	TRBJ1-1	NA	NA	TGTGCCAGCACCTACGCGGACCAGAACACTGAAGCTTTCTTT	CASTYADQNTEAFF
TRBV6-5	TRBJ2-1	few	NA	TGTGCCAGCAGTTCCCTCGGCGCATACAATGAGCAGTTCTTC	CASSSLGAYNEQFF
TRBV7-9	TRBJ2-1	NA	TRBD2	TGTGCCAGCAGCTTAGAGCGGGATAACTCCTACAATGAGCAGTTCTTC	CASSLERDNSYNEQFF
TRBV5-1	TRBJ2-3	NA	NA	TGCGCCAGCAGCTTGAAGAGTACAGATACGCAGTATTTT	CASSLKSTDTQYF
TRBV6-4	TRBJ2-2	once	NA	TGTGCCAGCAGTGATGCGGCCGCGGGGGAGCTGTTTTTT	CASSDAAAGELFF
TRBV7-9	TRBJ2-1	once	NA	TGTGCCAGCAGCCGCGCCCTCCTGGGGACCTCCTACAATGAGCAGTTCTTC	CASSRALLGTSYNEQFF
TRBV25-1	TRBJ2-2	NA	TRBD1	TGTGCCAGCAGTATCCGGGACAGGGTGGACACCGGGGAGCTGTTTTTT	CASSIRDRVDTGELFF
TRBV29-1	TRBJ2-7	NA	NA	TGCAGCGTTGGAGGTCAGGGGACCGACGAGCAGTACTTC	CSVGGQGTDEQYF
TRBV5-1	TRBJ2-2	NA	TRBD1	TGCGCCAGCAAGTTGGCCGGGACAGGCACCGGGGAGCTGTTTTTT	CASKLAGTGTGELFF
TRBV10-2	TRBJ2-7	few	NA	TGCGCCAGCAGTGTCAGCTACGGCGCCTACGAGCAGTACTTC	CASSVSYGAYEQYF
TRBV9	TRBJ2-3	NA	TRBD2	TGTGCCAGCAGCCCCAGAGAGCGGGGAATCACAGATACGCAGTATTTT	CASSPRERGITDTQYF
TRBV18	TRBJ2-3	NA	NA	TGTGCCAGCTCACCGGGAGATCTACCCACGCAGTATTTT	CASSPGDLPTQYF
TRBV10-3	TRBJ1-5	few	TRBD1	TGTGCCATCAGTGACAGGGGGCGGGATCAGCCCCAGCATTTT	CAISDRGRDQPQHF
TRBV2	TRBJ2-2	NA	NA	TGTGCCAGCAGTGTGTTCGGGGACACCGGGGAGCTGTTTTTT	CASSVFGDTGELFF
TRBV5-1	TRBJ2-7	NA	NA	TGCGCCAGCAGCTTGGCAGGGGAGTTAACCTACGAGCAGTACTTC	CASSLAGELTYEQYF
TRBV5-4	TRBJ2-7	NA	TRBD1	TGTGCCCAAGCCCGGGACAGGGCGTCCGAGCAGTACTTC	CAQARDRASEQYF
TRBV4-2	TRBJ2-7	NA	NA	TGTGCCAGCAGCCAAGTGAGCATTTCCTACGAGCAGTACTTC	CASSQVSISYEQYF
TRBV4-1	TRBJ1-4	NA	NA	TGCGCCAGCAGCCATGCAACGAAGGGGGTCGGTAATGAAAAACTGTTTTTT	CASSHATKGVGNEKLFF
TRBV6-1	TRBJ2-7	few	NA	TGTGCCAGCAGTGTGATGGTGGGATCGGGCGCCTACGAGCAGTACTTC	CASSVMVGSGAYEQYF
TRBV27	TRBJ1-2	NA	TRBD1	TGTGCCAGCAGTCACAGGACAGGGTCCAACTATGGCTACACCTTC	CASSHRTGSNYGYTF
TRBV25-1	TRBJ2-7	NA	NA	TGTGCCAGCAGTGAGGTCGGAACCTACGAGCAGTACTTC	CASSEVGTYEQYF
TRBV4-1	TRBJ2-1	NA	NA	TGCGCCAGCAGCCAAGGCAAGGGGCGCTACAATGAGCAGTTCTTC	CASSQGKGRYNEQFF
TRBV10-3	TRBJ2-6	NA	NA	TGTGCCATCAGTGAGTCCCCGGACATGACCCGTCAGGGGGCCAACGTCCTGACTTTC	CAISESPDMTRQGANVLTF
TRBV5-4	TRBJ2-1	once	NA	TGTGCCAGCAGCTCTCAGTTTATTTCCTACAATGAGCAGTTCTTC	CASSSQFISYNEQFF
TRBV20-1	TRBJ2-7	NA	NA	TGCAGTGGGACAGACTCCTACGAGCAGTACTTC	CSGTDSYEQYF
TRBV4-1	TRBJ2-2	NA	TRBD2	TGCGCCAGCGGGAGACTAGCGGGAGCCGGGGAGCTGTTTTTT	CASGRLAGAGELFF
TRBV4-1	TRBJ2-3	NA	NA	TGCGCCAGCAGCCAAGTGGCCGGGTTCACAGATACGCAGTATTTT	CASSQVAGFTDTQYF
TRBV27	TRBJ2-3	few	NA	TGTGCCAGCAGTTCATTCACAGATACGCAGTATTTT	CASSSFTDTQYF